This T cell receptor (beta chain) was recovered during a study of T-cell reconstitution after alpha-beta-depleted transplantation in children. As it was prepared, the TCRbeta library received unique molecular identifiers. MiXCR, applied by TCRdb to the PCR reads, yields one record per CDR3 protein. Among tens of thousands of distinct CDR3 sequences listed, 5.5% to 7.5% were seen once. CDR3 length: 17 residues. The germline V gene encodes CDR1 MGHRA and CDR2 YSYEKL. The trim removed 0 bases at V and 5 bases at J, leaving 11 bases unmatched. This clonotype was counted many times. This specimen was PBMCs from the stem cell graft donor, taken from the stem cell graft. The chain recombines TRBV4-1 with TRBJ2-5; 8 nucleotides align to TRBD2. The TCR originated in a human donor who donated a stem cell graft to a child with acute lymphoblastic leukemia. The CDR3 loop is CASSQDRSSGIIETQYF. CDR3 nucleotide sequence: TGCGCCAGCAGCCAAGATCGGAGTAGCGGGATCATTGAGACCCAGTACTTC.